This TCR beta chain emerged from a study of cytomegalovirus exposure and HLA in healthy donors. The overall study: Ancestry clustering placed about 80% of some 400 genotyped donors in the Caucasian-associated cluster. Study-wide findings and caveats: Later work associated 17,000 or so TCR beta sequences with HLA alleles at 0.05 false discovery rate.

With regard to this clone: Its target is unknown.

The PCR contained 60 Vbeta and 13 Jbeta primers. Authors' methods: Unique TCR beta chains totaled some 80 million in a later count, with roughly 12 million of them shared. Sequencing was performed with immunoSEQ multiplex PCR; in TCRdb, only in-frame clones are kept and a portion is missing. D and trimming were read from the DNA, whereas the V and J calls and clone size are those reported in that table. The sample yields some 120,000 clones, just under 75% seen once. The TCR comes from a man in his sixties in good health and CMV-seropositive. The sequencing sample was made of PBMCs.

As DNA, the CDR3 is TGTGCCAGCAGCTTAGATCGGGAGGCGCAGTTCTTC. Translating gives CASSLDREAQFF. V usage is TRBV11-2 and J usage is TRBJ2-1; 7 bases align to TRBD2. CDR3 length: 12 amino acids. After removal of 0 bases from V and 12 bases from J, the junction contained 2 bases not matched to a gene. Germline CDR1 and CDR2: SGHAT and FQNNGV.